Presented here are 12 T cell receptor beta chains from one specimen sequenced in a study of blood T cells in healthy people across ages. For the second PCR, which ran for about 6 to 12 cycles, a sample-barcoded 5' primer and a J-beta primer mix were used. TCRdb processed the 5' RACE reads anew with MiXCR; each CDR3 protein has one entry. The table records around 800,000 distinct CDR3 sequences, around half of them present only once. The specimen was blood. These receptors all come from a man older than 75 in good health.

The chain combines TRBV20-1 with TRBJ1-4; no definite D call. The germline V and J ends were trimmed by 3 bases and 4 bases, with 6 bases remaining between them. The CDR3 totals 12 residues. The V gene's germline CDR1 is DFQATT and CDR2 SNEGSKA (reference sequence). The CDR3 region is CSASVGNEKLFF. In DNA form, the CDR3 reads TGCAGTGCTAGTGTCGGTAATGAAAAACTGTTTTTT.

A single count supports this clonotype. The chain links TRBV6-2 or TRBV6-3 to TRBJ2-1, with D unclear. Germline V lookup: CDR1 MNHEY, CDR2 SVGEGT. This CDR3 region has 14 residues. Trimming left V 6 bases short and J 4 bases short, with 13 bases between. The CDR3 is CASSPVLGYNEQFF. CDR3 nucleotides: TGTGCCAGCAGCCCCGTTCTGGGTTACAATGAGCAGTTCTTC.

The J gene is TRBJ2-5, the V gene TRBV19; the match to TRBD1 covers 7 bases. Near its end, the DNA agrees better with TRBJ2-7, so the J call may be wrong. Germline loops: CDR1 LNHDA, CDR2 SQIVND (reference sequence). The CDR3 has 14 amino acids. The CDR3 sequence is CASSRTGTGYEQYF. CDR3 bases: TGTGCCAGTAGTAGGACAGGCACAGGGTACGAGCAGTACTTC.

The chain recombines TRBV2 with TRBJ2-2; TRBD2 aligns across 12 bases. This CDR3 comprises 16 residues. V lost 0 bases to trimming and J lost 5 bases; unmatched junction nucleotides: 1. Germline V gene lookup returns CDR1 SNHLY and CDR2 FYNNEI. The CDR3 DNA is TGTGCCAGCAGTGAAGCGCTAGCGGGAGGGACCGGGGAGCTGTTTTTT. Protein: CASSEALAGGTGELFF.

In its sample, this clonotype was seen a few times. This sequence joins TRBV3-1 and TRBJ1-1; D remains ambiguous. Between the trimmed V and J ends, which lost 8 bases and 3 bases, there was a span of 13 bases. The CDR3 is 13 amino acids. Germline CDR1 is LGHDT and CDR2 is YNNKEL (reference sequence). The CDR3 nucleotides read TGTGCCAGCGCATCTAAGCCGGACACTGAAGCTTTCTTT. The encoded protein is CASASKPDTEAFF.

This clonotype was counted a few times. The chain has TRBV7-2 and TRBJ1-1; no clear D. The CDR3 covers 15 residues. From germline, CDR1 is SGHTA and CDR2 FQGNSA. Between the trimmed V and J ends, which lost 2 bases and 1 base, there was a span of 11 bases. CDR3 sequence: CASSLFGGRNTEAFF. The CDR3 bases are TGTGCCAGCAGCTTATTCGGAGGTCGGAACACTGAAGCTTTCTTT. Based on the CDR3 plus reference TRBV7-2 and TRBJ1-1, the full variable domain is GAGVSQSPSNKVTEKGKDVELRCDPISGHTALYWYRQSLGQGLEFLIYFQGNSAPDKSGLPSDRFSAERTGGSVSTLTIQRTQQEDSAVYLCASSLFGGRNTEAFFGQGTRLTVV.

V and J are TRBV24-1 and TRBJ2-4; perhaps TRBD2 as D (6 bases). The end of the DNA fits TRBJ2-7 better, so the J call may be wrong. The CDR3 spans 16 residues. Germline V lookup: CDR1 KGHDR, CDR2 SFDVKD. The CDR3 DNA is TGTGCCACCAGTCCGAACCGGGACTCTCGCTCCTACGAGCAGTACTTC. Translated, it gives CATSPNRDSRSYEQYF.

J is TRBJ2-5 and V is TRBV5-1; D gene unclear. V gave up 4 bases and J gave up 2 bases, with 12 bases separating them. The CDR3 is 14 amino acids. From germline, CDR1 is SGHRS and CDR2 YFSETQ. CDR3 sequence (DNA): TGCGCCAGCAGCGGAACCCTAGGGCAAGAGACCCAGTACTTC. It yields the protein CASSGTLGQETQYF.

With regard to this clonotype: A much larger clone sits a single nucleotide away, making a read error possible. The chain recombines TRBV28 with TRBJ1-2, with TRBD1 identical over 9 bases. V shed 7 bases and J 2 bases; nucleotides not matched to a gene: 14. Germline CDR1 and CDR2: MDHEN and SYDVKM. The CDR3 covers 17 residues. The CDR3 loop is CASNFQGGQGRNYGYTF. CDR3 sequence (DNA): TGTGCCAGCAATTTCCAGGGAGGACAGGGGAGAAACTATGGCTACACCTTC.

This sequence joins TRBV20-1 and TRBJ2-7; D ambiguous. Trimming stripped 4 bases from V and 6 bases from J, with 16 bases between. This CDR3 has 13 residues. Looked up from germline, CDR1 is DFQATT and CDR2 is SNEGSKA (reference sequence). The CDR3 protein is CSATRRVDGEQYF. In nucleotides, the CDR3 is TGCAGTGCTACTCGTAGGGTTGATGGCGAGCAGTACTTC.

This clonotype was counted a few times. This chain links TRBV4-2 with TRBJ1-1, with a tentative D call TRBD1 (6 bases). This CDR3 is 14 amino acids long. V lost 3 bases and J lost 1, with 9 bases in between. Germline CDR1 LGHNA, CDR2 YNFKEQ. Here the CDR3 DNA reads TGTGCCAGCAGCCAGGGGGCCCAGAACACTGAAGCTTTCTTT. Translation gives CASSQGAQNTEAFF.

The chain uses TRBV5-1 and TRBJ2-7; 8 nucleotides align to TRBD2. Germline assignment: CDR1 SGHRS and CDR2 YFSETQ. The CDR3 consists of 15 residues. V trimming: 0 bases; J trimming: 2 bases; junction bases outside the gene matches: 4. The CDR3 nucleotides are TGCGCCAGCAGCTTGGCCCCGGGAGGGCCCTACGAGCAGTACTTC. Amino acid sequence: CASSLAPGGPYEQYF.